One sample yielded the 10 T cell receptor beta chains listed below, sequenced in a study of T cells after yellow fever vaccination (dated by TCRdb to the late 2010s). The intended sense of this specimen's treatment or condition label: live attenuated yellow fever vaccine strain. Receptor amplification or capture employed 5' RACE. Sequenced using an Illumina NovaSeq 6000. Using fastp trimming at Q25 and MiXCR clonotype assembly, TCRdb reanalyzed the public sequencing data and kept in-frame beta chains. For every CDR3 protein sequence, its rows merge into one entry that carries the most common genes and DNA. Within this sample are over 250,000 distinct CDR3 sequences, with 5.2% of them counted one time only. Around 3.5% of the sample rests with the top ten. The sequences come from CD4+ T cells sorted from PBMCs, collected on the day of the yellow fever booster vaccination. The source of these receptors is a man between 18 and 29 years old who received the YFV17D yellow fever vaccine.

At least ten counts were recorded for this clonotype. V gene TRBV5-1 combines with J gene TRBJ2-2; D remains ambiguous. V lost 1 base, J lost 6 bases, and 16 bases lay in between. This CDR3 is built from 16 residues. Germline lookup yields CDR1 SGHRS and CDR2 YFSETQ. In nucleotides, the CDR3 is TGCGCCAGCAGCTTGAGCCTGCCGGAGTCTGCCGGGGAGCTGTTTTTT. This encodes CASSLSLPESAGELFF.

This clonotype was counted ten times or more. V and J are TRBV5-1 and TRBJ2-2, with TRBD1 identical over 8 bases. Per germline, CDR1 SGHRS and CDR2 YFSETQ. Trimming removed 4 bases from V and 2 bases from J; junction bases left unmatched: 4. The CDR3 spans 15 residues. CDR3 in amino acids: CASSTGQANTGELFF. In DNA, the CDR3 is TGCGCCAGCAGCACGGGACAGGCCAACACCGGGGAGCTGTTTTTT.

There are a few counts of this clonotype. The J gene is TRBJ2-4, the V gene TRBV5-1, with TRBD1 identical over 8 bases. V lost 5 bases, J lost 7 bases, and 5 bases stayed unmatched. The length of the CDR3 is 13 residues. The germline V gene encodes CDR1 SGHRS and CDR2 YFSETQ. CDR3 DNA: TGCGCCAGCAGGGACAGGGTTGGGAACATTCAGTACTTC. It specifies CASRDRVGNIQYF.

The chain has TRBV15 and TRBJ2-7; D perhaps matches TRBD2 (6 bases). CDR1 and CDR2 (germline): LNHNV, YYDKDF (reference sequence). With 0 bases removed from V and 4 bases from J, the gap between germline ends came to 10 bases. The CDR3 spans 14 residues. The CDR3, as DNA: TGTGCCACCAGCAGAGATGGGGGGAGGTACGAGCAGTACTTC. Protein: CATSRDGGRYEQYF. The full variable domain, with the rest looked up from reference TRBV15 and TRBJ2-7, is DAMVIQNPRYQVTQFGKPVTLSCSQTLNHNVMYWYQQKSSQAPKLLFHYYDKDFNNEADTPDNFQSRRPNTSFCFLDIRSPGLGDTAMYLCATSRDGGRYEQYFGPGTRLTVT.

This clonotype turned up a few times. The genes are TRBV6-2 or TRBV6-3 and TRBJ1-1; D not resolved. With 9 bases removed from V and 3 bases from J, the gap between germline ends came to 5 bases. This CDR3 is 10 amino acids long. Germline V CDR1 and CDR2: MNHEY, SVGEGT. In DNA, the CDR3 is TGTGCCAGGGTGGACACTGAAGCTTTCTTT. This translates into CARVDTEAFF.

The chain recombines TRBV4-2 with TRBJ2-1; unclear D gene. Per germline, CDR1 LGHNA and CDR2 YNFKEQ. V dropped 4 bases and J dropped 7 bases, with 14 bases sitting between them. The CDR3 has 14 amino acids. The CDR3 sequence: CASSLANLGNEQFF. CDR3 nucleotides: TGTGCCAGCAGCCTTGCTAACTTGGGGAATGAGCAGTTCTTC.

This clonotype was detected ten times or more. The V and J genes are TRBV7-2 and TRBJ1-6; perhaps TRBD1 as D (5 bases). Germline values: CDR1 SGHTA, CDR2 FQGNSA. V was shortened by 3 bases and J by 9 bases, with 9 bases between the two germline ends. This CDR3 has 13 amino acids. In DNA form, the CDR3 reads TGTGCCAGCAGCTTCAGGGATGGTTCACCCCTCCACTTT. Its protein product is CASSFRDGSPLHF.

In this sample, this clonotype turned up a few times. The CDR3 sequence is CATSDDGTSGYNEQFF. CDR3 coding DNA: TGTGCCACCAGTGACGACGGGACTAGCGGCTACAATGAGCAGTTCTTC. The V call is TRBV24-1, the J call TRBJ2-1; 11 bases fit TRBD2. J gave up 3 bases and V 4 bases, and 4 bases lay outside the gene matches. The CDR3 extends over 16 amino acids. CDR1 and CDR2 (germline): KGHDR, SFDVKD.

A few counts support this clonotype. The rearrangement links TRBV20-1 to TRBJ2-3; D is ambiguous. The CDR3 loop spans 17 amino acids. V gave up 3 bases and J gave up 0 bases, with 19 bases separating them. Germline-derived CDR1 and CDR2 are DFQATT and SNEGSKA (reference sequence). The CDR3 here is CSARALRAAASTDTQYF. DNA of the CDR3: TGCAGTGCTAGGGCCCTAAGGGCAGCCGCTAGCACAGATACGCAGTATTTT.

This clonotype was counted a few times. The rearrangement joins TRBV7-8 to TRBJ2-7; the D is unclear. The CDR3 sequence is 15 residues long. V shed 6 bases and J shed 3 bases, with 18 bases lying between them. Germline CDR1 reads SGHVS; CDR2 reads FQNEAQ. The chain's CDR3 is CASSYHPPGLYEQYV. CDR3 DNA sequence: TGTGCCAGCAGTTATCACCCTCCGGGCCTCTACGAGCAGTACGTC.